Listed here are 27 T cell receptor beta chains from one sample, sequenced in a study of cytomegalovirus exposure and HLA in healthy donors. In the PCR, 60 Vbeta and 13 Jbeta primers were used. Some clones are missing from TCRdb's copy, which holds only in-frame ones; the method was immunoSEQ multiplex PCR. The sample carries about 83,000 clones, 81% recorded once. The sequencing sample was made of PBMCs. These TCRs come from a woman under 40 in good health and CMV-seronegative.

This chain joins TRBV28 and TRBJ2-6; 8 nucleotides agree with TRBD1. Germline values: CDR1 MDHEN, CDR2 SYDVKM. V lost 5 bases, J lost 2 bases, and 5 bases stayed unmatched. The CDR3 is made up of 16 amino acids. CDR3 protein: CASSILQGAGANVLTF. The DNA of the CDR3 is TGTGCCAGCAGTATTCTACAGGGGGCTGGGGCCAACGTCCTGACTTTC.

V is TRBV28 and J is TRBJ1-1; D uncertain. The length of the CDR3 is 12 residues. Germline CDR1 is MDHEN and CDR2 is SYDVKM. The V gene lost 6 bases and the J gene lost 4 bases, with 9 bases spanning the gap. The CDR3 spells CASSLAVTEAFF. The CDR3, as DNA: TGTGCCAGCAGCCTCGCGGTCACTGAAGCTTTCTTT.

In this sample, this clone turned up a few times. This chain connects TRBV5-1 to TRBJ2-7; 14 bases align to TRBD2. CDR3 length equals 14 residues. The germline gives CDR1 SGHRS, CDR2 YFSETQ. Trimming took 4 bases from V and 4 from J; bases not matched to a gene: 1. For the CDR3, the DNA is TGCGCCAGCAGCAGGACTAGCGGGAGGTACGAGCAGTACTTC. This gives the protein CASSRTSGRYEQYF.

This chain uses TRBV11-2 with TRBJ1-2; TRBD1 matches at 7 bases. Germline-derived CDR1 and CDR2 are SGHAT and FQNNGV. The CDR3 is 14 residues long. After removal of 0 bases from V and 8 bases from J, the junction contained 6 bases not matched to a gene. The CDR3 DNA sequence: TGTGCCAGCAGCTTAGATCAGGGGGTTGGCGGCTACACCTTC. Its translation is CASSLDQGVGGYTF.

This clone was recorded only once. This chain connects TRBV9 to TRBJ1-4, with D perhaps matching TRBD1 (5 bases). Germline V gene lookup returns CDR1 SGDLS and CDR2 YYNGEE. Trimming shortened V by 3 bases and J by 14 bases, and 14 bases separated the two germline ends. The CDR3 has 12 residues. The CDR3 nucleotides read TGTGCCAGCAGCGGCCAGGGCCCCCGGCTGTTTTTT. Translated, it gives CASSGQGPRLFF.

V and J are TRBV11-1 and TRBJ2-7; D gene unclear. Germline values: CDR1 SGHAT, CDR2 FQDESV (reference sequence). The V gene lost 6 bases and the J gene lost 4 bases, with 13 bases spanning the gap. The CDR3 covers 13 residues. CDR3 nucleotide sequence: TGTGCCAGCAGGACTCCACACCAATACGAGCAGTACTTC. This encodes CASRTPHQYEQYF.

The V gene is TRBV5-4, the J gene TRBJ1-3; D gene ambiguous. V lost 3 bases and J 8 bases, leaving 12 bases between the germline ends. The CDR3 covers 13 residues. Germline CDR1 and CDR2: SGHNT and YYREEE (reference sequence). This CDR3 reads CASSSDSIDTIYF. As DNA, the CDR3 is TGTGCCAGCAGCTCGGACTCCATCGACACCATATATTTT.

V gene TRBV20-1 combines with J gene TRBJ2-5, with a possible D match to TRBD1 (6 bases). V shed 5 bases and J shed 9 bases, with 10 bases lying between them. The CDR3 is made up of 10 amino acids. Germline CDR1 reads DFQATT; CDR2 reads SNEGSKA (reference sequence). CDR3 protein: CSADRQAQYF. Here the CDR3 DNA reads TGCAGTGCTGACAGGCAAGCCCAGTACTTC.

The J gene is TRBJ1-5, the V gene TRBV7-9; D is unclear. With 1 base removed from V and 2 bases from J, the gap between germline ends came to 6 bases. The CDR3 has 14 amino acids. Per germline, CDR1 SEHNR and CDR2 FQNEAQ (reference sequence). Here the CDR3 reads CASSLELGNQPQHF. The CDR3 DNA reads TGTGCCAGCAGCTTAGAGCTGGGCAATCAGCCCCAGCATTTT.

The chain joins TRBV5-1 to TRBJ2-5, with 7 bases aligning to TRBD1. The CDR3 spans 15 residues. V trimming: 5 bases; J trimming: 2 bases; junction bases outside the gene matches: 9. Germline V gene data show CDR1 as SGHRS and CDR2 as YFSETQ. CDR3 coding DNA: TGCGCCAGCAGACCTACAGGGGTGGCACAAGAGACCCAGTACTTC. This codes for CASRPTGVAQETQYF.

The rearrangement links TRBV27 to TRBJ2-1; D ambiguous. Trimming cost V 1 base and J 0 bases, with 4 bases left between them. The germline CDR1 and CDR2 sequences are MNHEY and SMNVEV (reference sequence). The CDR3 loop spans 14 amino acids. The CDR3, as DNA: TGTGCCAGCAGTTTATTGAGCTCCTACAATGAGCAGTTCTTC. This gives the protein CASSLLSSYNEQFF.

The gene calls are TRBV2 and TRBJ2-5; 14 bases match TRBD2. Germline CDR1 is SNHLY and CDR2 is FYNNEI. The CDR3 spans 18 residues. V lost 4 bases to trimming and J lost 7 bases; unmatched junction nucleotides: 14. The CDR3 is CASSAERTSGRTRATQYF. CDR3 DNA: TGTGCCAGCAGTGCGGAAAGGACTAGCGGGAGGACCCGGGCGACCCAGTACTTC.

The CDR3 sequence is CASSFGGALFEQYF. The CDR3 coding sequence is TGTGCCAGCAGCTTTGGGGGGGCTCTTTTTGAGCAGTACTTC. The chain has TRBV7-9 and TRBJ2-7, with D possibly TRBD2 on 7 matching bases. This CDR3 spans 14 amino acids. Germline V gene sequence: CDR1 SEHNR, CDR2 FQNEAQ (reference sequence). Trimming cost V 3 bases and J 7 bases, with 16 bases left between them.

This chain connects TRBV11-1 to TRBJ1-6, with no clear D. Trimming took off 2 bases at V and 3 bases at J, with 17 bases between the two ends. Germline-derived CDR1 and CDR2 are SGHAT and FQDESV (reference sequence). The length of the CDR3 is 18 residues. CDR3 protein: CASSLLRRREVYNSPLHF. The CDR3 bases are TGTGCCAGCAGCTTATTACGGAGGCGGGAGGTCTATAATTCACCCCTCCACTTT.

The rearrangement joins TRBV5-6 to TRBJ2-7; 12 bases are a match to TRBD2. CDR1 and CDR2 from the germline V gene are SGHDT and YYEEEE. J lost 0 bases, V lost 0 bases, and 4 bases had no gene match. The CDR3 consists of 17 residues. CDR3 protein: CASSLGLAGDVSYEQYF. DNA for the CDR3: TGTGCCAGCAGCTTGGGACTAGCGGGAGACGTCTCCTACGAGCAGTACTTC.

This rearrangement joins TRBV18 to TRBJ1-2, with D perhaps matching TRBD1 (6 bases). Trimming took off 2 bases at V and 8 bases at J, with 15 bases between the two ends. There are 14 residues in the CDR3. The germline gives CDR1 KGHSH, CDR2 LQKENI. CDR3 region: CASSPVDEGVGYTF. The DNA of the CDR3 is TGTGCCAGCTCACCAGTCGATGAGGGGGTAGGCTACACCTTC.

This clone was detected only a few times. One end of the junction fails to match germline, which may point to a read error. V is TRBV5-8 and J is TRBJ2-7; TRBD2 aligns across 13 bases. CDR1 and CDR2 (germline): SGHTS, YDEGEE. The CDR3 is made up of 17 amino acids. For the CDR3, the DNA is TGTGCCAGCAGTCAAGGGACCGGACTAGCGGGAGTGGGGGGCCCTTGTTTC. Protein product: CASSQGTGLAGVGGPCF. The whole variable domain, remainder taken from reference TRBV5-8 and TRBJ2-7, is EAGVTQSPTHLIKTRGQQATLRCSPISGHTSVYWYQQALGLGLQFLLWYDEGEERNRGNFPPRFSGRQFPNYSSELNVNALELEDSALYLCASSQGTGLAGVGGPCFGPGTRLTVT.

CDR3 in amino acids: CASSLRDRSYEQYF. Here the CDR3 DNA reads TGTGCCAGTAGTCTCCGGGACAGATCCTACGAGCAGTACTTC. The chain uses TRBV19 and TRBJ2-5; TRBD1 aligns across 7 bases. The end of the DNA is better explained by TRBJ2-7, so the J call may be wrong. The CDR3 has 14 amino acids. Germline loops: CDR1 LNHDA, CDR2 SQIVND (reference sequence).

The CDR3: CASSITGTGGWNEQFF. The CDR3 DNA is TGTGCCAGCAGCATAACCGGGACAGGGGGATGGAATGAGCAGTTCTTC. The V and J genes are TRBV9 and TRBJ2-1; 11 bases are a match to TRBD1. Germline assignment: CDR1 SGDLS and CDR2 YYNGEE. The junction had 10 bases not matched to a gene; V was cut back by 4 bases and J by 7 bases. The CDR3 runs 16 residues.

This chain links TRBV9 with TRBJ2-7, with D tentatively TRBD1 (6 bases). Deletions cut 3 bases from V and 7 bases from J, with 14 bases between. This CDR3 contains 13 residues. CDR1 SGDLS and CDR2 YYNGEE come from the germline V gene. The CDR3 coding sequence is TGTGCCAGCAGCGACAGGGTAATGGAAGAGCAGTACTTC. Its translation: CASSDRVMEEQYF.

The chain recombines TRBV11-2 with TRBJ2-3; 7 positions agree with TRBD2. Trimming cost V 6 bases and J 4 bases; bases outside gene matches: 10. The CDR3 totals 15 residues. Germline loops: CDR1 SGHAT, CDR2 FQNNGV. The CDR3 DNA sequence: TGTGCCAGCAGGGGCGGGACTAATGGACCAGATACGCAGTATTTT. It is translated as CASRGGTNGPDTQYF.

The chain joins TRBV9 to TRBJ1-1, with a possible D match to TRBD1 (5 bases). The CDR3 runs to 15 residues. The ends were cut back, 0 bases at V and 1 base at J, with 10 bases in the middle. Germline-derived CDR1 and CDR2 are SGDLS and YYNGEE. Written as DNA, the CDR3 is TGTGCCAGCAGCGTAGTGGACACGCCGAACACTGAAGCTTTCTTT. It is translated as CASSVVDTPNTEAFF.

The chain couples TRBV19 to TRBJ2-3, with 9 bases aligning to TRBD1. The CDR3 extends over 15 amino acids. After removal of 5 bases from V and 0 bases from J, the junction contained 3 bases not matched to a gene. Germline V gene sequence: CDR1 LNHDA, CDR2 SQIVND (reference sequence). CDR3: CASSLGQGSTDTQYF. The CDR3 DNA reads TGTGCCAGTAGTTTGGGACAGGGTAGCACAGATACGCAGTATTTT.

The genes are TRBV7-9 and TRBJ2-2; possible D gene TRBD2, 5 bases. CDR1 and CDR2 (germline): SEHNR, FQNEAQ (reference sequence). Trimming took off 1 base at V and 10 bases at J, with 16 bases between the two ends. This CDR3 region has 15 residues. The CDR3 coding sequence is TGTGCCAGCAGCTTAGGTCAGAGGGAGAAACCGGAGCTGTTTTTT. Translating gives CASSLGQREKPELFF.

The chain recombines TRBV28 with TRBJ1-4, with D perhaps TRBD1 (6 bases). Germline values: CDR1 MDHEN, CDR2 SYDVKM. Trimming stripped 11 bases from V and 4 bases from J, with 17 bases between. This CDR3 has 14 residues. In DNA, the CDR3 is TGTGCCGTACGCCTGACAGGACTTAATGAAAAACTGTTTTTT. Translating gives CAVRLTGLNEKLFF.

The chain employs TRBV9 and TRBJ2-3; a possible D gene is TRBD1 (5 bases). This CDR3 contains 14 residues. V was clipped by 4 bases and J by 4 bases, with 13 bases between them. CDR1 SGDLS and CDR2 YYNGEE come from the germline V gene. The CDR3 loop is CASSQRRGPDTQYF. The CDR3 nucleotides are TGTGCCAGCAGCCAACGTAGGGGTCCAGATACGCAGTATTTT.

The chain combines TRBV27 with TRBJ2-3; 11 bases align to TRBD2. The CDR3 is made up of 15 amino acids. Germline assignment: CDR1 MNHEY and CDR2 SMNVEV (reference sequence). With V trimmed by 3 bases and J by 6 bases, 5 bases remained unmatched. The CDR3 bases are TGTGCCAGCAGTTTGTCTAGCGGGAGGTTTGATACGCAGTATTTT. Translation gives CASSLSSGRFDTQYF.